Sequencing of this TCR beta chain was carried out in a study of T-cell reconstitution after alpha-beta-depleted transplantation in children. Unique molecular identifiers were built into the TCRbeta library. TCRdb passed the PCR reads through MiXCR, listing each CDR3 protein once. The repertoire has about 590,000 distinct CDR3 sequences, 10% to 15% of them found once; the top ten carry around 2.2%. This clonotype came up many times. What it recognizes is unknown. Study-level findings and limits: Newly produced T cells mostly accounted for T-cell counts and diversity one year post-transplant. Reportedly, alpha-beta T cells present about two months post-transplant originated from several hundred expanded clones of graft origin. Several patients had high TCRbeta diversity at day 60; it came from surviving recipient T cells and thymic progenitors.

The TCR was taken from a male patient between 10 and 17 years old who had a stem cell transplant for acute myeloid leukemia, so the T cells may come from the graft donor. This sample comprised PBMCs, mostly from graft donor cells, obtained 360 days after TCRalphabeta/CD19-depleted stem cell transplant.

CDR3 DNA: TGTGCCAGCAGCTTATTCTCTCCGGGAGGGACGGCAGATACGCAGTATTTT. It is translated as CASSLFSPGGTADTQYF. The V and J genes are TRBV13 and TRBJ2-3; 8 bases are a match to TRBD2. V trimming: 2 bases; J trimming: 4 bases; junction bases outside the gene matches: 11. CDR1 PRHDT and CDR2 FYEKMQ come from the germline V gene (reference sequence). The CDR3 length is 17 residues.